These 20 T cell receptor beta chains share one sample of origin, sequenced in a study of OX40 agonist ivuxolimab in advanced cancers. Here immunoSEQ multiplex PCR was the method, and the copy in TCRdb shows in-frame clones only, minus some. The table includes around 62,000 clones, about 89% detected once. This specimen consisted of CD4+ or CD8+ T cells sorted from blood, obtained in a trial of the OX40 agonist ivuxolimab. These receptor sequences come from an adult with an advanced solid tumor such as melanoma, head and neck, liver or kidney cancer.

The CDR3 region is CASSQGLQGTEAFF. The CDR3 nucleotides read TGCGCCAGCAGCCAAGGATTGCAGGGCACTGAAGCTTTCTTT. The chain is built from TRBV4-1 and TRBJ1-1, with D possibly matching TRBD1 (5 bases). V lost 1 base and J lost 4, with 10 bases in between. The germline gives CDR1 MGHRA, CDR2 YSYEKL. This CDR3 spans 14 amino acids.

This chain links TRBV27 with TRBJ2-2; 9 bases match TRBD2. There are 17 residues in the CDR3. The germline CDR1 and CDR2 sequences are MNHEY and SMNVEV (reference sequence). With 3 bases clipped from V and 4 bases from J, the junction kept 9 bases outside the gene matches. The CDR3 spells CASSLGLAGFGTGELFF. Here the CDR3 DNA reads TGTGCCAGCAGTTTGGGTCTAGCGGGATTCGGCACCGGGGAGCTGTTTTTT.

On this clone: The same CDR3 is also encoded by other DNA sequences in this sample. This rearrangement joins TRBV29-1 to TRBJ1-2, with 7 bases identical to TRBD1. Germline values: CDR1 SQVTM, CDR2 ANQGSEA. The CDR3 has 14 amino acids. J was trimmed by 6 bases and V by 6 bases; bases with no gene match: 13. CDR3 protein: CSVDEGALGDGYTF. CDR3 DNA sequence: TGCAGCGTCGATGAGGGGGCTTTAGGCGATGGCTACACCTTC.

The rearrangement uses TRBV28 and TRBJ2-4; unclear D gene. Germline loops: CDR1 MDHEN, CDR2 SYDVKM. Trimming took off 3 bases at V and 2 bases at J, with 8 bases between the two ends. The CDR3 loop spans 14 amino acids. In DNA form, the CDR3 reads TGTGCCAGCAGTTTCGGCAGCTCCAAAAACATTCAGTACTTC. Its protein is CASSFGSSKNIQYF.

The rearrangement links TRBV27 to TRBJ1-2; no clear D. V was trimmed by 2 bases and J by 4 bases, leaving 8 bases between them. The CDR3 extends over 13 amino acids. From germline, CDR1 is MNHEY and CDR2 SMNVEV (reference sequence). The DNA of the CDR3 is TGTGCCAGCAGTTTAAACGGTGGCTATGGCTACACCTTC. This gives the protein CASSLNGGYGYTF.

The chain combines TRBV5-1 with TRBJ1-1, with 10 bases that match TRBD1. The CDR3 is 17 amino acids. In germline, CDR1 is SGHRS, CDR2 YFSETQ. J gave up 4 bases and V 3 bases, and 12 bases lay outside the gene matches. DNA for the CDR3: TGCGCCAGCAGCTCGCAAACGACAGGGGGCGCTTCCACTGAAGCTTTCTTT. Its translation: CASSSQTTGGASTEAFF.

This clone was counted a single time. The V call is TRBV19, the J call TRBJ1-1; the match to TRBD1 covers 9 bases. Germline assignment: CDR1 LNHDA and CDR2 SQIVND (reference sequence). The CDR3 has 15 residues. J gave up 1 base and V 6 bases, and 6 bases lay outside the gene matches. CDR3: CASRQGAGSNTEAFF. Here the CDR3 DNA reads TGTGCCAGTAGACAGGGGGCGGGTTCGAACACTGAAGCTTTCTTT.

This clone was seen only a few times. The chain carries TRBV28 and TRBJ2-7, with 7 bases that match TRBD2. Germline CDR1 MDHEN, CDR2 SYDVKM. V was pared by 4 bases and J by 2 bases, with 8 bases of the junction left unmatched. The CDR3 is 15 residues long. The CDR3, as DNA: TGTGCCAGCAGTTCCCCCGGGACTATGACCTACGAGCAGTACTTC. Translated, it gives CASSSPGTMTYEQYF.

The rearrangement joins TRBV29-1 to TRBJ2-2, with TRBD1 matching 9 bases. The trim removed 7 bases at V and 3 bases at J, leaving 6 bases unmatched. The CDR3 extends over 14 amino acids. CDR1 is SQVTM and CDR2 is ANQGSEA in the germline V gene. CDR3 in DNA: TGCAGCGCTGGGACAGGGCCGTACACCGGGGAGCTGTTTTTT. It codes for CSAGTGPYTGELFF.

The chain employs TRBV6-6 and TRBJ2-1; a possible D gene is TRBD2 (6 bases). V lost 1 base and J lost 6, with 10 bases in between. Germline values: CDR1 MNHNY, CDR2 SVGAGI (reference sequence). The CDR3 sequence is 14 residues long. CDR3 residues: CASSYLADINEQFF. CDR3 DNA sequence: TGTGCCAGCAGTTACTTAGCGGATATCAATGAGCAGTTCTTC.

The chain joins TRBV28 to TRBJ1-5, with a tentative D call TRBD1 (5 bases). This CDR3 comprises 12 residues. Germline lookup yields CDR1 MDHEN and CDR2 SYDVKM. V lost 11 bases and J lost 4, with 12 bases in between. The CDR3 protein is CAWGTANQPQHF. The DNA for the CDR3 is TGTGCCTGGGGCACAGCGAATCAGCCCCAGCATTTT.

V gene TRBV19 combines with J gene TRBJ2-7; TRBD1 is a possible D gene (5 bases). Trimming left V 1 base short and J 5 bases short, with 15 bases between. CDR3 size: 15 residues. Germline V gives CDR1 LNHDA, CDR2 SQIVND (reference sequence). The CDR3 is CASSIARAWGDEQYF. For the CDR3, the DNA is TGTGCCAGTAGTATAGCCAGGGCTTGGGGCGACGAGCAGTACTTC.

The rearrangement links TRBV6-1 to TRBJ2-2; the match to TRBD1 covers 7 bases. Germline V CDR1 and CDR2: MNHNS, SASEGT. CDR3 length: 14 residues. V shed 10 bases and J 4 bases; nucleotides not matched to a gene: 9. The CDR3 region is CATKGQFTTGELFF. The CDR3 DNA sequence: TGTGCCACCAAGGGACAGTTTACCACCGGGGAGCTGTTTTTT.

CDR3 nucleotide sequence: TGTGCCAGCAGCTTAGATGGCCCTAGCGAGGGAACCGGGGAGCTGTTTTTT. Its translation is CASSLDGPSEGTGELFF. The chain has TRBV11-3 and TRBJ2-2; D is possibly TRBD2 (6 bases). Germline V CDR1 and CDR2: SGHNT, YENEEA. Between the trimmed V and J ends, which lost 0 bases and 5 bases, there was a span of 16 bases. The CDR3 consists of 17 residues. Based on the CDR3 plus reference TRBV11-3 and TRBJ2-2, the full variable domain is EAGVVQSPRYKIIEKKQPVAFWCNPISGHNTLYWYLQNLGQGPELLIRYENEEAVDDSQLPKDRFSAERLKGVDSTLKIQPAELGDSAVYLCASSLDGPSEGTGELFFGEGSRLTVL.

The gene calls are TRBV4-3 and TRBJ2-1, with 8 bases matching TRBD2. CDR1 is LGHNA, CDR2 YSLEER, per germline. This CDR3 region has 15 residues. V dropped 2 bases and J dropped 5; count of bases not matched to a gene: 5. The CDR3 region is CASSQTLADNNEQFF. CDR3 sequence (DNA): TGCGCCAGCAGCCAAACACTAGCGGATAACAATGAGCAGTTCTTC.

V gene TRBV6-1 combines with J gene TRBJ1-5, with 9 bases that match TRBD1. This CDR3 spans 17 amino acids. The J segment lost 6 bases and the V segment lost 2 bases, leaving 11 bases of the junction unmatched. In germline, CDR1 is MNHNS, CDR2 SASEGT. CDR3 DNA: TGTGCCAGCAGTGAAAGGGGACAGGGCTGGACCCCTCAGCCCCAGCATTTT. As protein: CASSERGQGWTPQPQHF.

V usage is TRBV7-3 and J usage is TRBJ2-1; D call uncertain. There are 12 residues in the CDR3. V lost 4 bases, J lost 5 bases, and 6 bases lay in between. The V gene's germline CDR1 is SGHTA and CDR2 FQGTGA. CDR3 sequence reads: CASSSADNEQFF. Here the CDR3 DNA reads TGTGCCAGCAGCTCGGCGGACAATGAGCAGTTCTTC.

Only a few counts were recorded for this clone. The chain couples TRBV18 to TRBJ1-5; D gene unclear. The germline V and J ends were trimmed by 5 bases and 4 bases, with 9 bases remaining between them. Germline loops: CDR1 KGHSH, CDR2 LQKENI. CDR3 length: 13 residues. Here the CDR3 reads CASSSGMNQPQHF. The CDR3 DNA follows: TGTGCCAGCTCATCGGGGATGAATCAGCCCCAGCATTTT.

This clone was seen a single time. In nucleotides, the CDR3 is TGCGCCAGCAGCCCGGGACTAGCGGAAAACACCGGGGAGCTGTTTTTT. The encoded protein is CASSPGLAENTGELFF. This chain uses TRBV5-1 with TRBJ2-2; TRBD2 matches at 11 bases. The V gene's germline CDR1 is SGHRS and CDR2 YFSETQ. This CDR3 is built from 16 residues. Losses at the gene ends were 4 bases for V and 2 bases for J; bases not matched to a gene: 4.

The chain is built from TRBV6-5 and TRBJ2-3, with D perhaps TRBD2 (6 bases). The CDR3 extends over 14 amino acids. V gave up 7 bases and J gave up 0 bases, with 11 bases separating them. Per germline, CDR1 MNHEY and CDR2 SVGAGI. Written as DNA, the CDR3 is TGTGCCAGCACGGCTAGCGATAGCACAGATACGCAGTATTTT. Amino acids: CASTASDSTDTQYF.